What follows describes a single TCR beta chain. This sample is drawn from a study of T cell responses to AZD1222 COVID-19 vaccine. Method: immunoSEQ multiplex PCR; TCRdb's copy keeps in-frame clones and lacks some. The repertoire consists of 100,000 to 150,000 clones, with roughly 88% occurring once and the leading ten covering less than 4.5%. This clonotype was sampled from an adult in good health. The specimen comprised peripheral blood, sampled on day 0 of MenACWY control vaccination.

In DNA form, the CDR3 reads TGTGCCAGCAGCCCAAGCAATTCGGAGACCCAGTACTTC. This translates into CASSPSNSETQYF. The V call is TRBV5-4, the J call TRBJ2-5; D call uncertain. The CDR3 runs 13 residues. V was shortened by 4 bases and J by 5 bases, with 12 bases between the two germline ends. Germline CDR1 and CDR2: SGHNT and YYREEE (reference sequence). The full variable domain, in which reference TRBV5-4 and TRBJ2-5 provide the parts outside the CDR3, is ETGVTQSPTHLIKTRGQQVTLRCSSQSGHNTVSWYQQALGQGPQFIFQYYREEENGRGNFPPRFSGLQFPNYSSELNVNALELDDSALYLCASSPSNSETQYFGPGTRLLVL.